One and the same sample provided the 5 T cell receptor beta chains below, sequenced in a study. TCRdb fed the RT-PCR reads into MiXCR, producing one record per CDR3 protein. Of 650,000 to 800,000 distinct CDR3 sequences in the sample, 14% are singletons; the top ten hold 3.6%. The sample taken for sequencing was memory CD4+ T cells from blood. The receptor set was obtained from a female donor in good health, serving as a healthy control.

The chain recombines TRBV6-1 with TRBJ1-3; maybe TRBD1 (5 bases). The V gene's germline CDR1 is MNHNS and CDR2 SASEGT. The V gene lost 7 bases and the J gene lost 0 bases, with 13 bases spanning the gap. The CDR3 spans 15 residues. CDR3 amino acids: CASKLGTDSGNTIYF. The CDR3 bases are TGTGCCAGCAAACTTGGGACCGACTCTGGAAACACCATATATTTT.

This clonotype was found a few times. The DNA for the CDR3 is TGTGCCAGCATGAACCCAGCGGGGGGCACAGATACGCAGTATTTT. As protein: CASMNPAGGTDTQYF. The genes are TRBV5-4 and TRBJ2-3; TRBD2 matches at 8 bases. After removal of 6 bases from V and 1 base from J, the junction contained 7 bases not matched to a gene. From germline, CDR1 is SGHNT and CDR2 YYREEE (reference sequence). This CDR3 is 15 amino acids long.

This clonotype has ten or more counts. The chain is built from TRBV4-2 and TRBJ2-5; no firm D call. Deletions cut 4 bases from V and 5 bases from J, with 14 bases between. This CDR3 is 14 amino acids long. Germline CDR1 LGHNA, CDR2 YNFKEQ. CDR3 in DNA: TGTGCCAGCAGCCCCTCTCAGGTTGGGGAGACCCAGTACTTC. Its protein is CASSPSQVGETQYF.

In its sample, this clonotype was seen many times. V is TRBV29-1 and J is TRBJ2-1; D uncertain. Germline lookup yields CDR1 SQVTM and CDR2 ANQGSEA. V lost 2 bases, J lost 9 bases, and 14 bases lay in between. The CDR3 runs to 13 residues. The chain's CDR3 is CSVESVAGGEQFF. The CDR3 DNA sequence: TGCAGCGTTGAAAGCGTGGCAGGTGGTGAGCAGTTCTTC.

This clonotype is a singleton in its sample. The DNA for the CDR3 is TGTGCCAGCAGCCACGGGCCGCAGAACACTGAAGCTTTCTTT. Residues: CASSHGPQNTEAFF. This rearrangement joins TRBV7-3 to TRBJ1-1, with D unresolved. V lost 5 bases and J lost 1, with 11 bases in between. Per the germline V gene, CDR1 is SGHTA and CDR2 is FQGTGA. This CDR3 region has 14 residues.